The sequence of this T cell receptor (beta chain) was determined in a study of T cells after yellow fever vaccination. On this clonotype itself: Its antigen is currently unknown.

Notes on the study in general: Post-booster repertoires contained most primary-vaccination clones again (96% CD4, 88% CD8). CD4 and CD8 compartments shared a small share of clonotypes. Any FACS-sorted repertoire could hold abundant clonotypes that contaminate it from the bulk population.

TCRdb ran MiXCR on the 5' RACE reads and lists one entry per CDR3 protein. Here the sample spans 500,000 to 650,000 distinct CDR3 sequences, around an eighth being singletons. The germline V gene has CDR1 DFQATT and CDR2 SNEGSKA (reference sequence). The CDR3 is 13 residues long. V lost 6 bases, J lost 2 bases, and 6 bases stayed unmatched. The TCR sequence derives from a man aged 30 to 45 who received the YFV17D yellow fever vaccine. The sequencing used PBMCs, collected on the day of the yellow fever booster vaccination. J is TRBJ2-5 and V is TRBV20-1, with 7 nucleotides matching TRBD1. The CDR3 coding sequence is TGCAGTGCCCGCAGGGGGTGGCAAGAGACCCAGTACTTC. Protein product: CSARRGWQETQYF.